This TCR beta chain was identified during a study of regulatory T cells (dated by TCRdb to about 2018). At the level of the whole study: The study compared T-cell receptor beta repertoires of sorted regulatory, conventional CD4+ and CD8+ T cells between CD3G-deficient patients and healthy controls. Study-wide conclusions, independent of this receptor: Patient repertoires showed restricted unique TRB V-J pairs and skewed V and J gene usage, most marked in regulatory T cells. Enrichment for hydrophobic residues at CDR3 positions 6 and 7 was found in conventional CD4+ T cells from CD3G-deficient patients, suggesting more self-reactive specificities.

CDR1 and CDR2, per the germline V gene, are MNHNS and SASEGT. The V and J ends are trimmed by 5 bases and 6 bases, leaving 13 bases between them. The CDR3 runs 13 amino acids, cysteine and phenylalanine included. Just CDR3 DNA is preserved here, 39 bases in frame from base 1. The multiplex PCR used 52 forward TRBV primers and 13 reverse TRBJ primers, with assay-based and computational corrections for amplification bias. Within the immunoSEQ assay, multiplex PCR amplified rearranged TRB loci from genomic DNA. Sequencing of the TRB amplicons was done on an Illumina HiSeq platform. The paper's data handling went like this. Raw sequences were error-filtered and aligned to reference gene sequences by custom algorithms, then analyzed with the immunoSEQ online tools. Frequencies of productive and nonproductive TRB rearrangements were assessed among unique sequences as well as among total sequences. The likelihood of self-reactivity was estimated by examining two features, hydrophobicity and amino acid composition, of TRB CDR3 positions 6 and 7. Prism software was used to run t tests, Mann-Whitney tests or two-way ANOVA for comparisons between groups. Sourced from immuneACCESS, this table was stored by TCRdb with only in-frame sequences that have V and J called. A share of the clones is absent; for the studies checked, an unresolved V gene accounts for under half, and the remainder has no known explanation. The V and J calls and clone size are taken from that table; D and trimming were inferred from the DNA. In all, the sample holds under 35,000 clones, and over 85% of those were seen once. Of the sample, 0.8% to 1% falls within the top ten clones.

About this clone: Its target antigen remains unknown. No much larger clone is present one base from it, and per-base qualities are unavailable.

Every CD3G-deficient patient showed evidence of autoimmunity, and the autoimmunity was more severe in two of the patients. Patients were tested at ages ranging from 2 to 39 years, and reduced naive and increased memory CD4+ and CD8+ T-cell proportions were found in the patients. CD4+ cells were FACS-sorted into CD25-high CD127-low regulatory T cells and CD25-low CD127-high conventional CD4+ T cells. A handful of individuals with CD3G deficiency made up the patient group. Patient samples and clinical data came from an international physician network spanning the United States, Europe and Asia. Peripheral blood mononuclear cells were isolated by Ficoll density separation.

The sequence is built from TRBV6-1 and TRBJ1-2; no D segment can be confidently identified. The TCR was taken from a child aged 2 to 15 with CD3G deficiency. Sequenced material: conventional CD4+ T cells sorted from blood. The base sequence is TGTGCCAGCAGTCCTCGGGAAGCGGATGGCTACACCTTC. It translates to CASSPREADGYTF.